What follows describes a single TCR beta chain. Its antigen remains unidentified. This sample was taken from a study of memory CD4+ T cells and cytomegalovirus serostatus. Overall study: This sample comes from healthy Belgian adults, eight or nine CMV seropositive, some 22 seronegative.

The sort gate was single viable CD3+CD4+CD8-CD45RO+ cells for memory CD4+ T cells. Total CD4+ T cells were enriched by CD4 positive selection. Data came from immunoSEQ multiplex PCR; TCRdb stores just in-frame clones and leaves some out. The sample holds 80,000 to 100,000 clones, roughly 80% seen once. Notes on the study in general: CD4+ memory repertoires contained 67 of 164 reported CMV TCRbeta sequences.

Sequenced sample: memory CD4+ T cells from blood. The TCR was taken from an adult in good health and CMV-seropositive.

DNA of the CDR3: TGTGCCAGCAGCTTGCGGATTGGGACAGAAACTTACGAGCAGTACTTC. Its protein is CASSLRIGTETYEQYF. The genes are TRBV5-6 and TRBJ2-7, with TRBD1 identical over 7 bases. J gave up 4 bases and V 1 base, and 11 bases lay outside the gene matches. The V gene's germline CDR1 is SGHDT and CDR2 YYEEEE. The CDR3 spans 16 residues.